These 20 T cell receptor beta chains were sequenced from one sample in a study of CD8 T cells in ankylosing spondylitis. Using its own MiXCR run on the 5' RACE reads, TCRdb lists one record per CDR3 protein. The table records 310,000 or so distinct CDR3 sequences, 15% to 20% of them present only once. The specimen sequenced was blood, either unsorted or a sorted T cell fraction (not recorded which). The receptors were sampled from a male donor with ankylosing spondylitis or in good health (not recorded which).

Turning to this clonotype: This may come from a read error, since a much larger clone is one base off. This chain uses TRBV20-1 with TRBJ2-3; D not certain. Trimming pared 3 bases from V and 0 bases from J, leaving 7 bases between. CDR3 size: 13 residues. The germline V gene encodes CDR1 DFQATT and CDR2 SNEGSKA (reference sequence). The CDR3 nucleotides read TGCAGTGCTAGTCACACGAGCACAGATACGCAGTATTTT. It codes for CSASHTSTDTQYF.

V usage is TRBV20-1 and J usage is TRBJ2-3; D remains unclear. Looked up from germline, CDR1 is DFQATT and CDR2 is SNEGSKA (reference sequence). V was cut by 1 base and J by 6 bases, with 11 bases left in between. CDR3 length equals 13 residues. The CDR3 sequence: CSARGGHLDTQYF. CDR3 bases: TGCAGTGCTAGAGGAGGCCACCTGGATACGCAGTATTTT.

This chain joins TRBV6-6 and TRBJ1-5, with no clear D. The length of the CDR3 is 13 residues. V was shortened by 8 bases and J by 6 bases, with 14 bases between the two germline ends. Germline V gene sequence: CDR1 MNHNY, CDR2 SVGAGI (reference sequence). The CDR3 DNA reads TGTGCCAGCGCCCGTCAGGATGGTCAGCCCCAGCATTTT. Protein: CASARQDGQPQHF.

The chain links TRBV20-1 to TRBJ1-4; TRBD1 agrees at 7 bases. Germline lookup yields CDR1 DFQATT and CDR2 SNEGSKA (reference sequence). Trimming cost V 3 bases and J 5 bases; bases outside gene matches: 15. The CDR3 has 17 amino acids. DNA of the CDR3: TGCAGTGCTAGGCTTTGGGAACCCGGGACAGTCAATGAAAAACTGTTTTTT. It is translated as CSARLWEPGTVNEKLFF.

The V and J genes are TRBV7-2 and TRBJ2-1; 7 nucleotides line up with TRBD2. The CDR3 spans 15 residues. CDR1 is SGHTA and CDR2 is FQGNSA in the germline V gene. With V trimmed by 2 bases and J by 4 bases, 5 bases remained unmatched. The CDR3, as DNA: TGTGCCAGCAGCTTATTACCGCGGGGGTACAATGAGCAGTTCTTC. This sequence encodes CASSLLPRGYNEQFF.

This clonotype was detected only a few times. The V gene is TRBV6-1, the J gene TRBJ2-7; 12 bases are shared with TRBD2. The CDR3 sequence is 16 residues long. CDR1 and CDR2 (germline): MNHNS, SASEGT. V dropped 4 bases and J dropped 7; count of bases not matched to a gene: 11. DNA for the CDR3: TGTGCCAGCAGTGGGACCCTAGCGGGAGGGCCAAGTGAGCAGTACGTC. Its protein product is CASSGTLAGGPSEQYV.

The CDR3 protein is CATQKSGNTIYF. The CDR3 DNA follows: TGTGCCACCCAAAAATCGGGAAACACCATATATTTT. The chain uses TRBV12-3 or TRBV12-4 and TRBJ1-3; D unclear. The CDR3 is made up of 12 amino acids. The V gene lost 10 bases and the J gene lost 4 bases, with 11 bases spanning the gap.

This sequence joins TRBV12-3 or TRBV12-4 and TRBJ2-4; 15 nucleotides align to TRBD2. V trimming: 5 bases; J trimming: 0 bases; junction bases outside the gene matches: 5. The CDR3 consists of 18 residues. CDR3 sequence (DNA): TGTGCCAGCAGTCCCGGGACTAGCGGGGGGCTAGCCAAAAACATTCAGTACTTC. Translation gives CASSPGTSGGLAKNIQYF.

This chain joins TRBV12-3 or TRBV12-4 and TRBJ1-2, with D tentatively TRBD1 (5 bases). V gave up 2 bases and J gave up 2 bases, with 12 bases separating them. The CDR3 is 15 amino acids. As DNA, the CDR3 is TGTGCCAGCAGTTTATATCGGGAGGGGAACTATGGCTACACCTTC. The encoded protein is CASSLYREGNYGYTF.

V usage is TRBV2 and J usage is TRBJ1-5; D possibly corresponds to TRBD1 (6 bases). This CDR3 contains 16 residues. Trimming cost V 3 bases and J 1 base, with 13 bases left between them. CDR1 and CDR2 (germline): SNHLY, FYNNEI. CDR3 DNA sequence: TGTGCCAGCAGTGATGCGAGGGGGTTCAGCAATCAGCCCCAGCATTTT. Protein: CASSDARGFSNQPQHF.

The V and J genes are TRBV12-3 or TRBV12-4 and TRBJ2-1; the match to TRBD2 covers 8 bases. The CDR3 length is 14 residues. Trimming at V came to 6 bases and at J to 9 bases, leaving 10 bases not matched to a gene. The CDR3 spells CASSRSGGQTEQFF. The CDR3 DNA sequence: TGTGCCAGCAGCCGAAGCGGGGGTCAAACTGAGCAGTTCTTC.

Points on this clonotype: One end of the junction does not line up with germline, which may come from a read error. The chain links TRBV12-3 or TRBV12-4 to TRBJ2-4; 12 bases line up with TRBD1. The CDR3 has 16 residues. Written as DNA, the CDR3 is TGTACCAGCAGTTTAGTTTTGGGACAGGGGGCGAACATTCAGTACTTC. This translates into CTSSLVLGQGANIQYF.

V gene TRBV24-1 combines with J gene TRBJ2-1, with D hard to call. Germline V gives CDR1 KGHDR, CDR2 SFDVKD. With 2 bases removed from V and 2 bases from J, the gap between germline ends came to 0 bases. The CDR3 sequence is 12 residues long. The CDR3 DNA is TGTGCCACCAGTGATTCCTACAATGAGCAGTTCTTC. Translated, it gives CATSDSYNEQFF.

The rearrangement links TRBV12-3 or TRBV12-4 to TRBJ2-7; no clear D. Trimming pared 5 bases from V and 0 bases from J, leaving 14 bases between. This CDR3 has 15 residues. The CDR3 coding sequence is TGTGCCAGCAGTCTAGGCCAACTGAACTCCTACGAGCAGTACGTC. It translates to CASSLGQLNSYEQYV.

This clonotype was recorded many times. V gene TRBV6-5 combines with J gene TRBJ2-5; no firm D call. Germline CDR1 is MNHEY and CDR2 is SVGAGI. The CDR3 has 11 amino acids. Trimming took off 6 bases at V and 5 bases at J, with 7 bases between the two ends. The DNA of the CDR3 is TGTGCCAGCAGGCTCCTCGAGACCCAGTACTTC. It specifies CASRLLETQYF.

V gene TRBV14 combines with J gene TRBJ2-3, with 7 bases lining up with TRBD1. CDR1 and CDR2 (germline): SGHDN, FVKESK. CDR3 length equals 17 residues. J was trimmed by 2 bases and V by 0 bases; bases with no gene match: 8. The CDR3 spells CASSQDFRDSYTDTQYF. In DNA, the CDR3 is TGTGCCAGCAGCCAAGATTTCCGGGACAGCTACACAGATACGCAGTATTTT.

This clonotype was found a few times. The rearrangement joins TRBV5-1 to TRBJ2-1, with D hard to call. CDR1 and CDR2 from the germline V gene are SGHRS and YFSETQ. The CDR3 has 13 amino acids. V lost 0 bases and J 8 bases, leaving 9 bases between the germline ends. CDR3 region: CASSLVGLDEQFF. In DNA form, the CDR3 reads TGCGCCAGCAGCTTGGTAGGTTTGGATGAGCAGTTCTTC.

This clonotype was detected a few times. The chain is built from TRBV27 and TRBJ2-5, with a weak D call TRBD1 (6 bases). The length of the CDR3 is 14 residues. Per germline, CDR1 MNHEY and CDR2 SMNVEV (reference sequence). Trimming shortened V by 6 bases and J by 0 bases, and 11 bases separated the two germline ends. The CDR3, as DNA: TGTGCCAGCAGGCCCGGGACACACCAAGAGACCCAGTACTTC. Translating it yields CASRPGTHQETQYF.

This clonotype was recorded a few times. The chain is built from TRBV6-2 or TRBV6-3 and TRBJ2-7; D uncertain. The CDR3 spans 14 residues. Germline V gene data show CDR1 as MNHEY and CDR2 as SVGEGT. Trimming removed 6 bases at V and 6 bases at J, with 18 bases between. In DNA form, the CDR3 reads TGTGCCAGCAGGTCTTCATATTCCCTCTCCGAGCAGTACGTC. It yields the protein CASRSSYSLSEQYV.

This clonotype came up many times. This sequence joins TRBV15 and TRBJ2-5; no clear D. From germline, CDR1 is LNHNV and CDR2 YYDKDF (reference sequence). This CDR3 spans 15 amino acids. The V end was cut by 0 bases, the J end by 2 bases, with 10 bases between. CDR3 residues: CATSRDRAEQETQYF. The CDR3 nucleotides read TGTGCCACCAGCAGAGATCGGGCCGAACAAGAGACCCAGTACTTC.